These T cell receptor beta chains were read from a single sample in a study of cytomegalovirus exposure and HLA in healthy donors. The data were produced by immunoSEQ multiplex PCR, yet TCRdb's version contains in-frame clones alone and is incomplete. The sample holds about 160,000 clones, 70% to 80% seen once. Sequenced input: PBMCs. These TCRs come from a man aged 35 to 55 in good health and CMV-seronegative. Each CDR3 is given with its conserved first and last residue. The D gene is left open where the match is weak. Clone size, where shown, is once, few, many, or a class for clones that have expanded.

clone_size: NA; j_call: TRBJ1-1; d_call: NA; v_call: TRBV9; cdr3_aa: CASSVALGGAEAFF; cdr3_nt: TGTGCCAGCAGCGTAGCTCTGGGAGGGGCTGAAGCTTTCTTT
clone_size: NA; j_call: TRBJ2-2; d_call: TRBD1; v_call: TRBV7-9; cdr3_aa: CASSPRTGGNTGELFF; cdr3_nt: TGTGCCAGCTCCCCCCGGACAGGGGGAAACACCGGGGAGCTGTTTTTT
clone_size: few; j_call: TRBJ2-2; d_call: TRBD1; v_call: TRBV6-5; cdr3_aa: CASRTTGGAGELFF; cdr3_nt: TGTGCCAGCAGGACGACAGGGGGCGCCGGGGAGCTGTTTTTT
clone_size: NA; j_call: TRBJ1-2; d_call: TRBD1; v_call: TRBV6-5; cdr3_aa: CATNPAGTGGVGYTF; cdr3_nt: TGTGCCACCAACCCCGCCGGGACAGGGGGAGTTGGCTACACCTTC
clone_size: few; j_call: TRBJ2-3; d_call: NA; v_call: TRBV25-1; cdr3_aa: CASSDGKRGDSTDTQYF; cdr3_nt: TGTGCCAGCAGTGATGGTAAAAGGGGCGACAGCACAGATACGCAGTATTTT
clone_size: NA; j_call: TRBJ1-2; d_call: NA; v_call: TRBV5-3; cdr3_aa: CARSDPLAAHNYGYTF; cdr3_nt: TGTGCCAGAAGCGATCCTTTGGCGGCCCATAACTATGGCTACACCTTC
clone_size: NA; j_call: TRBJ1-1; d_call: TRBD1; v_call: TRBV19; cdr3_aa: CASSRRTGNTEAFF; cdr3_nt: TGTGCCAGTAGTAGACGGACAGGGAACACTGAAGCTTTCTTT
clone_size: NA; j_call: TRBJ2-7; d_call: NA; v_call: TRBV21-1; cdr3_aa: CASSKRHRDRDPYEQYF; cdr3_nt: TGTGCCAGCAGCAAACGCCATCGGGACAGGGATCCCTACGAGCAGTACTTC
clone_size: NA; j_call: TRBJ2-1; d_call: NA; v_call: TRBV7-9; cdr3_aa: CASSLTLSNEQFF; cdr3_nt: TGTGCCAGCAGCTTAACTTTGAGCAATGAGCAGTTCTTC
clone_size: NA; j_call: TRBJ1-5; d_call: NA; v_call: TRBV19; cdr3_aa: CASSVDNSNQPQHF; cdr3_nt: TGTGCCAGTAGTGTAGACAATAGCAATCAGCCCCAGCATTTT
clone_size: NA; j_call: TRBJ2-1; d_call: TRBD2; v_call: TRBV7-6; cdr3_aa: CASSSLAGETYNEQFF; cdr3_nt: TGTGCCAGCAGCTCTCTAGCGGGGGAGACCTACAATGAGCAGTTCTTC
clone_size: NA; j_call: TRBJ2-3; d_call: TRBD2; v_call: TRBV7-9; cdr3_aa: CASSLVLLLRGGEADTQYF; cdr3_nt: TGTGCCAGCAGCTTAGTTTTACTTTTGCGGGGGGGTGAAGCAGATACGCAGTATTTT
clone_size: NA; j_call: TRBJ1-2; d_call: NA; v_call: TRBV4-1; cdr3_aa: CASSQGSGSNYGYTF; cdr3_nt: TGCGCCAGCAGCCAAGGATCAGGGTCGAACTATGGCTACACCTTC
clone_size: NA; j_call: TRBJ1-5; d_call: NA; v_call: TRBV4-1; cdr3_aa: CASSQEKAANSNQPQHF; cdr3_nt: TGCGCCAGCAGCCAAGAGAAGGCAGCGAATAGCAATCAGCCCCAGCATTTT
clone_size: few; j_call: TRBJ2-7; d_call: NA; v_call: TRBV11-2; cdr3_aa: CASSSPNGRGGSSLYEQYF; cdr3_nt: TGTGCCAGCAGCTCTCCTAATGGCAGGGGTGGGTCTTCCCTCTACGAGCAGTACTTC
clone_size: NA; j_call: TRBJ2-7; d_call: NA; v_call: TRBV7-2; cdr3_aa: CASSLSQGNEQYF; cdr3_nt: TGTGCCAGCAGCTTAAGCCAGGGAAACGAGCAGTACTTC
clone_size: NA; j_call: TRBJ2-1; d_call: TRBD2; v_call: TRBV7-3; cdr3_aa: CASSFLGGGSNEQFF; cdr3_nt: TGTGCCAGCAGCTTTCTTGGCGGGGGAAGCAATGAGCAGTTCTTC
clone_size: NA; j_call: TRBJ2-5; d_call: TRBD2; v_call: TRBV28; cdr3_aa: CASSSGGREETQYF; cdr3_nt: TGTGCCAGCAGTTCGGGGGGGAGGGAAGAGACCCAGTACTTC
clone_size: few; j_call: TRBJ2-7; d_call: NA; v_call: TRBV5-4; cdr3_aa: CASSPRVARKINEQYF; cdr3_nt: TGTGCCAGCAGCCCGAGGGTGGCCAGGAAGATTAACGAGCAGTACTTC
clone_size: NA; j_call: TRBJ2-3; d_call: TRBD2; v_call: TRBV6-1; cdr3_aa: CASSEARLAGGILDTQYF; cdr3_nt: TGTGCCAGCAGTGAAGCGCGCCTAGCGGGGGGGATTTTGGATACGCAGTATTTT
clone_size: NA; j_call: TRBJ2-7; d_call: NA; v_call: TRBV29-1; cdr3_aa: CSVSGERGTYEQYF; cdr3_nt: TGCAGCGTTTCAGGGGAGCGGGGTACCTACGAGCAGTACTTC
clone_size: NA; j_call: TRBJ1-3; d_call: TRBD1; v_call: TRBV30; cdr3_aa: CASSPGTGAGNTIYF; cdr3_nt: TGTGCCTCCAGTCCCGGGACAGGGGCGGGAAACACCATATATTTT
clone_size: once; j_call: TRBJ1-5; d_call: NA; v_call: TRBV28; cdr3_aa: CASSLFGMSNQPQHF; cdr3_nt: TGTGCCAGCAGTTTATTCGGTATGAGCAATCAGCCCCAGCATTTT
clone_size: NA; j_call: TRBJ2-3; d_call: TRBD1; v_call: TRBV5-4; cdr3_aa: CASSVTGARTQYF; cdr3_nt: TGTGCCAGCAGCGTAACAGGGGCCCGCACGCAGTATTTT
clone_size: NA; j_call: TRBJ2-3; d_call: TRBD1; v_call: TRBV4-1; cdr3_aa: CASGTGFTDTQYF; cdr3_nt: TGCGCCAGCGGGACAGGTTTCACAGATACGCAGTATTTT